The clone carrying this TCR beta chain occurred a few times. The target antigen is unknown. CDR3 length: 14 amino acids. In germline, CDR1 is SGHRS, CDR2 YFSETQ. The ends were cut back, 1 base at V and 1 base at J, with 8 bases in the middle. This sample's time point: healthy volunteer bleed at 6 weeks. Whole blood, unfractionated, served as the material for total RNA extraction. This specimen belongs to a study of human T cells and chemical hapten exposure. The study's findings and limits: Sensitizing to DPC left TCRs with a frequency above 1 in 1000 unaltered.

Attachment of unique molecular identifiers to individual cDNA molecules was performed in the library. TCRdb re-called the RACE reads through MiXCR, storing one row per CDR3 protein. The table lists roughly 71,000 distinct CDR3 sequences, 6% to 7% of them singletons, with just under 3.5% in the top ten. Source material: whole blood. This clonotype was obtained from a female donor in good health. Some clones in this sample may be carry-over from other donors' samples. The chain is built from TRBV5-1 and TRBJ1-1, with TRBD1 as a possible D gene (5 bases). The CDR3 loop is CASSLNGGNTEAFF. As DNA, the CDR3 is TGCGCCAGCAGCTTGAATGGGGGGAACACTGAAGCTTTCTTT.